The source of this T cell receptor (beta chain) is a study of CD8+CD57+ T cells in acquired aplastic anemia. The sample holds a few counts of this clonotype. Germline V gives CDR1 LNHDA, CDR2 SQIVND (reference sequence). The ends lost 3 bases at V and 8 bases at J; junction bases unmatched: 5. This CDR3 region has 13 residues. TCR beta VDJ combinations and CDR3 sequences were profiled from genomic DNA. TCRdb redid the calling of the reads with MiXCR, one entry per CDR3 protein. The profile shows roughly 58,000 distinct CDR3 sequences, around 55% of them singletons. This receptor was obtained from a human donor in good health, serving as a control. This sequence joins TRBV19 and TRBJ1-2; 8 positions agree with TRBD1. The sample consisted of sorted CD4+, CD8+, or CD8+CD57+ T cells (not recorded which) from PBMCs. In DNA, the CDR3 is TGTGCCAGTAGTATCGGACAGGGAAACGGCTACACCTTC. This translates into CASSIGQGNGYTF.